Listed here are 20 T cell receptor beta chains from one sample, sequenced in a study of T cells after posttransplantation cyclophosphamide. Busulfan-fludarabine conditioning, marrow transplant, and cyclophosphamide on days +3 and +4 were administered. Sequencing was performed with immunoSEQ multiplex PCR; in TCRdb, only in-frame clones are kept and a portion is missing. The sample includes a few thousand clones, roughly 70% of them seen just once. The sample in question was PBMCs, obtained after allogeneic stem cell transplant with posttransplant cyclophosphamide. These receptors were collected from a female patient in her forties or fifties who received an allogeneic stem cell transplant from a related donor, was CMV-positive, and had no GVHD. Some T cells may be transferred from the graft donor.

The chain couples TRBV6-5 to TRBJ1-2, with D possibly TRBD1 on 6 matching bases. Between the trimmed V and J ends, which lost 5 bases and 3 bases, there was a span of 16 bases. The germline CDR1 and CDR2 sequences are MNHEY and SVGAGI. This CDR3 region has 15 residues. The DNA for the CDR3 is TGTGCCAGCAGTCGCTTGGGGGCGGTAGACTATGGCTACACCTTC. Translation gives CASSRLGAVDYGYTF.

The table lists this clone with a count of one. The chain is built from TRBV25-1 and TRBJ2-7, with D possibly TRBD2 on 6 matching bases. Trimming pared 4 bases from V and 3 bases from J, leaving 7 bases between. Germline-derived CDR1 and CDR2 are MGHDK and SYGVNS. CDR3 length equals 12 residues. The DNA for the CDR3 is TGTGCCAGCAGTGGGCGGGGCTACGAGCAGTACTTC. Amino acid sequence: CASSGRGYEQYF.

Points on this clone: This sample also contains other DNA sequences that code for the same CDR3. This rearrangement joins TRBV5-1 to TRBJ1-2; 10 bases fit TRBD1. Germline CDR1 is SGHRS and CDR2 is YFSETQ. The J segment lost 8 bases and the V segment lost 0 bases, leaving 7 bases of the junction unmatched. CDR3 length: 15 residues. The CDR3 reads CASSLEGDRGPGYTF. The DNA for the CDR3 is TGCGCCAGCAGCTTGGAGGGGGACAGGGGACCCGGCTACACCTTC.

This chain uses TRBV30 with TRBJ2-1, with 10 bases matching TRBD2. With 2 bases clipped from V and 6 bases from J, the junction kept 10 bases outside the gene matches. The CDR3 spans 16 residues. Germline V gives CDR1 GTSNPN, CDR2 SVGIG (reference sequence). For the CDR3, the DNA is TGTGCCTGGAGTACCACCCGGGGACTAGCGAGCAATGAGCAGTTCTTC. This codes for CAWSTTRGLASNEQFF.

V is TRBV6-5 and J is TRBJ2-1; D possibly corresponds to TRBD1 (6 bases). Trimming took 5 bases from V and 7 from J, leaving 18 bases between them. Germline assignment: CDR1 MNHEY and CDR2 SVGAGI. The CDR3 length is 15 residues. The CDR3 loop reads CASSGPYGQLNEQFF. CDR3 nucleotide sequence: TGTGCCAGCAGTGGACCATACGGACAGCTAAATGAGCAGTTCTTC.

This clone was detected once. The CDR3 region is CAISESRGETQYF. DNA of the CDR3: TGTGCCATCAGTGAGAGCAGGGGCGAGACCCAGTACTTC. The rearrangement links TRBV10-3 to TRBJ2-5, with a tentative D call TRBD1 (6 bases). This CDR3 has 13 residues. Germline V gene data show CDR1 as ENHRY and CDR2 as SYGVKD. The V end lost 2 bases, the J end lost 5 bases, and 9 bases lay between the germline ends.

The gene calls are TRBV19 and TRBJ2-3, with D perhaps matching TRBD2 (5 bases). This CDR3 comprises 16 residues. Germline assignment: CDR1 LNHDA and CDR2 SQIVND (reference sequence). V lost 1 base to trimming and J lost 6 bases, with 17 bases between them. CDR3 in amino acids: CASSIGGSGRTDTQYF. The CDR3 nucleotides are TGTGCCAGTAGTATAGGGGGTAGTGGGAGAACTGATACGCAGTATTTT.

This chain links TRBV5-1 with TRBJ2-3, with TRBD1 as a possible D gene (5 bases). Trimming took 4 bases from V and 2 from J, leaving 11 bases between them. The germline CDR1 and CDR2 sequences are SGHRS and YFSETQ. CDR3 length: 14 amino acids. The CDR3 loop reads CASSPPTATDTQYF. CDR3 in DNA: TGCGCCAGCAGCCCCCCGACAGCCACAGATACGCAGTATTTT.

The chain employs TRBV4-1 and TRBJ2-7; D gene uncertain. The CDR3 is 15 amino acids. The V gene lost 4 bases and the J gene lost 0 bases, with 13 bases spanning the gap. Germline CDR1 reads MGHRA; CDR2 reads YSYEKL. CDR3 nucleotide sequence: TGCGCCAGCAGCCCGTCCACTCCATACTCCTACGAGCAGTACTTC. This gives the protein CASSPSTPYSYEQYF.

The chain couples TRBV9 to TRBJ2-2, with 8 bases aligning to TRBD1. After removal of 0 bases from V and 1 base from J, the junction contained 2 bases not matched to a gene. Germline lookup yields CDR1 SGDLS and CDR2 YYNGEE. This CDR3 contains 16 residues. This CDR3 reads CASSVAGTGNTGELFF. As DNA, the CDR3 is TGTGCCAGCAGCGTAGCTGGGACAGGGAACACCGGGGAGCTGTTTTTT. The full variable domain, completed using reference TRBV9 and TRBJ2-2, is DSGVTQTPKHLITATGQRVTLRCSPRSGDLSVYWYQQSLDQGLQFLIQYYNGEERAKGNILERFSAQQFPDLHSELNLSSLELGDSALYFCASSVAGTGNTGELFFGEGSRLTVL.

This chain joins TRBV4-1 and TRBJ2-7, with D uncertain. The CDR3 totals 15 residues. Trimming cost V 4 bases and J 0 bases, with 13 bases left between them. CDR1 is MGHRA and CDR2 is YSYEKL in the germline V gene. The CDR3 coding sequence is TGCGCCAGCAGCCCGTCCACTCTATACTCCTACGAGCAGTACTTC. It yields the protein CASSPSTLYSYEQYF.

This chain joins TRBV5-1 and TRBJ1-2; 9 bases fit TRBD1. Germline V CDR1 and CDR2: SGHRS, YFSETQ. Unmatched junction bases numbered 4, after V lost 4 bases and J lost 0 bases. The CDR3 runs to 15 residues. The chain's CDR3 is CASSTRQGANYGYTF. CDR3 nucleotides: TGCGCCAGCAGCACTAGACAGGGGGCTAACTATGGCTACACCTTC.

This chain joins TRBV5-6 and TRBJ2-7; D remains ambiguous. This CDR3 is 11 amino acids long. Germline values: CDR1 SGHDT, CDR2 YYEEEE. V lost 4 bases and J lost 0, with 2 bases in between. Here the CDR3 reads CASSRSYEQYF. The DNA of the CDR3 is TGTGCCAGCAGCCGCTCCTACGAGCAGTACTTC.

The chain couples TRBV5-1 to TRBJ1-5, with 8 bases lining up with TRBD1. The CDR3 is 18 residues long. The ends lost 7 bases at V and 0 bases at J; junction bases unmatched: 15. Germline V gene data show CDR1 as SGHRS and CDR2 as YFSETQ. The DNA of the CDR3 is TGCGCCAGCGTCTGGCAGGACAGGGTATATTATAGCAATCAGCCCCAGCATTTT. It codes for CASVWQDRVYYSNQPQHF.

The chain combines TRBV5-1 with TRBJ2-3, with D possibly matching TRBD1 (5 bases). The CDR3 runs to 13 residues. V was pared by 5 bases and J by 0 bases, with 7 bases between. In germline, CDR1 is SGHRS, CDR2 YFSETQ. Here the CDR3 reads CASRGLSTDTQYF. In DNA, the CDR3 is TGCGCCAGCAGGGGGCTGAGCACAGATACGCAGTATTTT.

V usage is TRBV7-6 and J usage is TRBJ2-5; TRBD2 matches at 11 bases. The CDR3 is made up of 16 amino acids. Trimming at V came to 5 bases and at J to 6 bases, leaving 11 bases not matched to a gene. In germline, CDR1 is SGHVS, CDR2 FNYEAQ. CDR3 nucleotide sequence: TGTGCCAGCAGCATTAGCGGGGGGGCCGGTGTAAAGACCCAGTACTTC. The encoded protein is CASSISGGAGVKTQYF.

The chain is built from TRBV6-5 and TRBJ2-5; 8 bases line up with TRBD1. The DNA end lines up better with TRBJ2-7; the J call may be wrong. CDR1 is MNHEY and CDR2 is SVGAGI in the germline V gene. This CDR3 contains 16 residues. The CDR3 DNA follows: TGTGCCAGCAGTTACCGGGCACCGACAGGGGCCTACGAGCAGTACTTC. Amino acids: CASSYRAPTGAYEQYF.

This clone ranks as medium-sized (0.01 to 0.1%). The chain has TRBV21-1 and TRBJ2-7; the table gives TRBD2 as D, unverified against the DNA. TRBV21-1 is tagged as a pseudogene. The length of the CDR3 is 17 residues. In DNA, the CDR3 is TGTGCCAGCAGCAAAAAGCCCCCTAAGCGGGGCACCTACGAGCAGTACTTC. Residues: CASSKKPPKRGTYEQYF.

The chain recombines TRBV23-1 with TRBJ1-5, with D possibly TRBD1 on 6 matching bases. TRBV23-1 belongs to the ORF category, with a function that is uncertain. This CDR3 spans 14 amino acids. Deletions cut 4 bases from V and 7 bases from J, with 14 bases between. CDR3 loop: CASSPGTPGQPQHF. The CDR3 nucleotides read TGCGCCAGCAGTCCTGGGACACCGGGCCAGCCCCAGCATTTT.

The V gene is TRBV5-1, the J gene TRBJ1-2; 8 bases are a match to TRBD1. This CDR3 spans 15 amino acids. V dropped 4 bases and J dropped 3; count of bases not matched to a gene: 8. Germline V gene data show CDR1 as SGHRS and CDR2 as YFSETQ. This CDR3 reads CASSQTDRDHYGYTF. The DNA for the CDR3 is TGCGCCAGCAGCCAAACGGACAGGGATCACTATGGCTACACCTTC.